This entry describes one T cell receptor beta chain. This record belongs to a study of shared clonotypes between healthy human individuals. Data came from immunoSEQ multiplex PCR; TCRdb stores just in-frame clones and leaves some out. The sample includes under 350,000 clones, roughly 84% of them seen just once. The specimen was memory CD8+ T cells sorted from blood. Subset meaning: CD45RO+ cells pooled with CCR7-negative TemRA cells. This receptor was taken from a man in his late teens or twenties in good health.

CDR3 residues: CAVRDRSYNEQFF. CDR3 sequence (DNA): TGTGCCGTCCGGGACAGATCCTACAATGAGCAGTTCTTC. The rearrangement joins TRBV2 to TRBJ2-1; TRBD1 agrees at 7 bases. With 11 bases clipped from V and 1 base from J, the junction kept 5 bases outside the gene matches. This CDR3 is 13 amino acids long. The germline gives CDR1 SNHLY, CDR2 FYNNEI.